This T cell receptor (beta chain) was sequenced during a study of blood T cell repertoires in COVID-19. Study overall: Samples taken during acute and convalescent COVID-19 were collected in the United States, Italy and Spain. PBMCs, B-cell-depleted T cells, or T cells provided the cDNA or gDNA that made up the material.

Data came from immunoSEQ multiplex PCR; TCRdb stores just in-frame clones and leaves some out. The sample includes tens of thousands of clones, 81% of them seen just once. The CDR3 consists of 17 residues. This TCR came from a woman aged 60-75 years with acute or convalescent COVID-19. Sequencing was carried out using peripheral blood. This chain links TRBV1 with TRBJ2-7; the DNA was not compared with TRBD2, the D call given in the table. TRBV1 is noted as a pseudogene. The CDR3 reads CTSSQVFSLNASYEQYF. CDR3 nucleotides: TGCACCAGCAGCCAAGTCTTTAGTCTCAACGCGTCCTACGAGCAGTACTTC.